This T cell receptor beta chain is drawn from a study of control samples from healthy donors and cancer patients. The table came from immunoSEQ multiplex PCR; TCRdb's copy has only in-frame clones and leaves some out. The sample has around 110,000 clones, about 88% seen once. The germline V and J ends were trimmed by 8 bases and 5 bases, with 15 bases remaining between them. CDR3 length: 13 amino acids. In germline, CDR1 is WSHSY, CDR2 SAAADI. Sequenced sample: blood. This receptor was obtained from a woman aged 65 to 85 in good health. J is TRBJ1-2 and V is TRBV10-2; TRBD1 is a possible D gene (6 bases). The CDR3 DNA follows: TGCGCCAGCGGACTAATGGGGGCGTATGGCTACACCTTC. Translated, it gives CASGLMGAYGYTF.